This TCR beta chain derives from a study of blood T cell repertoires in COVID-19. Looked up from germline, CDR1 is SGHVS and CDR2 is FQNEAQ. Trimming left V 1 base short and J 9 bases short, with 13 bases between. The CDR3 contains 14 residues. The assay was immunoSEQ multiplex PCR, and TCRdb's table has in-frame clones only and misses some. Here the sample spans roughly 63,000 clones, roughly nine tenths being singletons. The chain recombines TRBV7-8 with TRBJ2-1, with D perhaps TRBD2 (5 bases). This receptor was identified in a man aged 45-60 years with active COVID-19. The sequencing sample was made of peripheral blood. Written as DNA, the CDR3 is TGTGCCAGCAGCTTAGTTCCTGATCGGGGTGAGCAGTTCTTC. It codes for CASSLVPDRGEQFF.